This entry lists 31 T cell receptor beta chains sequenced from one sample in a study of T cells in Graves' hyperthyroidism and ophthalmopathy. From RNA transcripts, TCR beta CDR3 regions were amplified. TCR CDR3 underwent first-round RT-PCR with the HTBI primer set. TCRdb analysed the multiplex PCR reads with MiXCR anew, one entry per CDR3 protein. The data hold about 610,000 distinct CDR3 sequences, with around 46% observed a single time. The material sequenced was peripheral blood or thyroid tissue (not recorded which). These receptors were obtained from a young woman with Graves' hyperthyroidism.

Many counts were recorded for this clonotype. The genes are TRBV12-3 or TRBV12-4 and TRBJ1-2, with 8 bases aligning to TRBD1. This CDR3 has 13 amino acids. The V and J ends lost 7 bases and 8 bases, in that order; junction bases with no gene match: 9. In nucleotides, the CDR3 is TGTGCCAGCACCCTGACAGGGGTTGAGGGCTACACCTTC. Translated, it gives CASTLTGVEGYTF.

V is TRBV2 and J is TRBJ1-5; 10 bases are shared with TRBD1. V lost 10 bases, J lost 0 bases, and 9 bases stayed unmatched. The CDR3 has 16 residues. Germline-derived CDR1 and CDR2 are SNHLY and FYNNEI. CDR3 DNA sequence: TGTGCCAACAGCACCCGGGACAGGGGTAGCAATCAGCCCCAGCATTTT. It codes for CANSTRDRGSNQPQHF. Supplemented by reference TRBV2 and TRBJ1-5, the full variable domain reads EPEVTQTPSHQVTQMGQEVILRCVPISNHLYFYWYRQILGQKVEFLVSFYNNEISEKSEIFDDQFSVERPDGSNFTLKIRSTKLEDSAMYFCANSTRDRGSNQPQHFGDGTRLSIL.

The V call is TRBV19, the J call TRBJ2-7, with 7 bases matching TRBD1. The CDR3 length is 12 residues. Germline trimming cut 10 bases from V and 4 bases from J; bases unmatched to any gene: 7. Germline loops: CDR1 LNHDA, CDR2 SQIVND (reference sequence). The CDR3 reads CATQDRSYEQYF. DNA of the CDR3: TGTGCCACTCAGGACAGGTCTTACGAGCAGTACTTC. Based on the CDR3 plus reference TRBV19 and TRBJ2-7, the full variable domain is DGGITQSPKYLFRKEGQNVTLSCEQNLNHDAMYWYRQDPGQGLRLIYYSQIVNDFQKGDIAEGYSVSREKKESFPLTVTSAQKNPTAFYLCATQDRSYEQYFGPGTRLTVT.

This clonotype has a count of ten or more. The rearrangement joins TRBV2 to TRBJ2-5; no firm D call. V lost 2 bases and J lost 1, with 8 bases in between. The germline CDR1 and CDR2 sequences are SNHLY and FYNNEI. The CDR3 is made up of 14 amino acids. The CDR3 nucleotides are TGTGCCAGCAGTGAATGGCAGACCCAAGAGACCCAGTACTTC. Amino acids: CASSEWQTQETQYF.

The V and J genes are TRBV29-1 and TRBJ2-7; D remains unclear. V was clipped by 8 bases and J by 0 bases, with 20 bases between them. The CDR3 is 15 amino acids. Germline values: CDR1 SQVTM, CDR2 ANQGSEA. The CDR3 loop reads CSPINPGSLSYEQYF. CDR3 nucleotides: TGCAGCCCGATCAACCCGGGCTCCCTCTCCTACGAGCAGTACTTC.

CDR3 coding DNA: TGTGCCAGCAGTCTAACAGGGAGGGTAGCCTCTGGGGCCAACGTCCTGACTTTC. Protein: CASSLTGRVASGANVLTF. J is TRBJ2-6 and V is TRBV12-3 or TRBV12-4; maybe TRBD2 (7 bases). Trimming removed 5 bases at V and 0 bases at J, with 17 bases between. CDR3 length: 18 residues.

The J gene is TRBJ2-3, the V gene TRBV2; 7 bases map to TRBD1. CDR1 is SNHLY and CDR2 is FYNNEI in the germline V gene. The CDR3 extends over 13 amino acids. The trim removed 11 bases at V and 0 bases at J, leaving 5 bases unmatched. Here the CDR3 reads CAGQGDSTDTQYF. CDR3 nucleotides: TGTGCCGGCCAGGGGGATAGCACAGATACGCAGTATTTT. Complete variable domain (other parts from reference TRBV2 and TRBJ2-3): EPEVTQTPSHQVTQMGQEVILRCVPISNHLYFYWYRQILGQKVEFLVSFYNNEISEKSEIFDDQFSVERPDGSNFTLKIRSTKLEDSAMYFCAGQGDSTDTQYFGPGTRLTVL.

The J gene is TRBJ1-4, the V gene TRBV7-8; maybe TRBD1 (5 bases). CDR1 and CDR2 from the germline V gene are SGHVS and FQNEAQ. The V end was cut by 2 bases, the J end by 7 bases, with 11 bases between. This CDR3 has 14 residues. The CDR3 region is CASSLYAGREKLFF. The CDR3 coding sequence is TGTGCCAGCAGCTTATACGCGGGACGTGAAAAACTGTTTTTT.

The V call is TRBV15, the J call TRBJ1-4, with unresolved D. V was shortened by 3 bases and J by 4 bases, with 12 bases between the two germline ends. Looked up from germline, CDR1 is LNHNV and CDR2 is YYDKDF (reference sequence). This CDR3 region has 15 residues. The CDR3 DNA reads as TGTGCCACCAGCAGCCCATCGGGCGGTAATGAAAAACTGTTTTTT. It specifies CATSSPSGGNEKLFF.

This clonotype was seen a handful of times. The CDR3 loop is CSAHSGNTEAFF. CDR3 nucleotide sequence: TGCAGTGCGCATTCAGGGAACACTGAAGCTTTCTTT. This chain links TRBV20-1 with TRBJ1-1; D gene ambiguous. There are 12 residues in the CDR3. Germline lookup yields CDR1 DFQATT and CDR2 SNEGSKA (reference sequence). V gave up 6 bases and J gave up 1 base, with 9 bases separating them.

As regards this clonotype: A read error may be the cause here, since a much bigger clone is one base away. The V and J genes are TRBV10-3 and TRBJ2-7; 8 bases are a match to TRBD2. Germline CDR1 reads ENHRY; CDR2 reads SYGVKD. The ends lost 3 bases at V and 3 bases at J; junction bases unmatched: 7. The CDR3 contains 15 residues. CDR3 DNA: TGTGCCATCAGTGAAAATGCCGGGAGGGACTACGAGCAGTACTTC. Its protein product is CAISENAGRDYEQYF.

The V and J genes are TRBV29-1 and TRBJ1-1, with TRBD1 matching over 8 bases. Per germline, CDR1 SQVTM and CDR2 ANQGSEA. This CDR3 region has 12 residues. V trimming: 4 bases; J trimming: 8 bases; junction bases outside the gene matches: 6. The CDR3 loop is CSVGPTGDEAFF. CDR3 nucleotides: TGCAGCGTTGGCCCGACAGGGGACGAAGCTTTCTTT. The complete variable domain, with remaining parts taken from reference TRBV29-1 and TRBJ1-1, reads SAVISQKPSRDICQRGTSLTIQCQVDSQVTMMFWYRQQPGQSLTLIATANQGSEATYESGFVIDKFPISRPNLTFSTLTVSNMSPEDSSIYLCSVGPTGDEAFFGQGTRLTVV.

This clonotype appeared many times. The gene calls are TRBV6-2 or TRBV6-3 and TRBJ2-5; D unclear. Trimming took 6 bases from V and 4 from J, leaving 9 bases between them. CDR1 and CDR2 from the germline V gene are MNHEY and SVGEGT. CDR3 size: 12 residues. The CDR3 coding sequence is TGTGCCAGCAGAGGGTATCTAGAGACCCAGTACTTC. Amino acids: CASRGYLETQYF.

This clonotype came up once. This chain uses TRBV12-5 with TRBJ2-5; 12 nucleotides agree with TRBD2. The end of the DNA is better explained by TRBJ2-1, so the J call may be wrong. Germline V gene data show CDR1 as LGHNT and CDR2 as FRNRAP. The CDR3 consists of 17 residues. The CDR3 nucleotides are TGTGCTAGTGGTTCCAGGACTAGCGGGAATCCCTACAATGAGCAGTTCTTC. Translated, it gives CASGSRTSGNPYNEQFF.

At least ten counts were recorded for this clonotype. This chain links TRBV24-1 with TRBJ1-2; 7 bases map to TRBD1. Germline assignment: CDR1 KGHDR and CDR2 SFDVKD. The CDR3 totals 14 residues. V lost 5 bases and J lost 3; bases outside the gene matches: 5. CDR3 nucleotide sequence: TGTGCCACCAGTGCCGTAACAGGGGACTATGGCTACACCTTC. Amino acid sequence: CATSAVTGDYGYTF.

This clonotype occurred many times. The chain carries TRBV15 and TRBJ1-3; D is ambiguous. The length of the CDR3 is 14 residues. Germline V lookup: CDR1 LNHNV, CDR2 YYDKDF (reference sequence). Trimming shortened V by 3 bases and J by 2 bases, and 8 bases separated the two germline ends. The CDR3 DNA sequence: TGTGCCACCAGCAGTATAAGTCCTGGAAACACCATATATTTT. It specifies CATSSISPGNTIYF.

This clonotype has ten or more counts. The rearrangement links TRBV20-1 to TRBJ1-4, with a tentative D call TRBD1 (5 bases). Germline CDR1 DFQATT, CDR2 SNEGSKA (reference sequence). CDR3 length: 16 residues. The V and J ends lost 0 bases and 7 bases respectively, with 18 bases between them. CDR3 nucleotide sequence: TGCAGTGCTAGAGATTTAGTCGAGGGGTTACCTGAAAAACTGTTTTTT. Protein sequence: CSARDLVEGLPEKLFF.

This chain uses TRBV30 with TRBJ1-1; no clear D. Deletions cut 3 bases from V and 0 bases from J, with 8 bases between. This CDR3 is 13 amino acids long. From germline, CDR1 is GTSNPN and CDR2 SVGIG (reference sequence). CDR3 in DNA: TGTGCCTGGAGCTCTCGTCTGAACACTGAAGCTTTCTTT. Encoded protein: CAWSSRLNTEAFF.

This clonotype was observed many times. The V and J genes are TRBV19 and TRBJ1-1, with 7 bases that match TRBD1. V dropped 4 bases and J dropped 4; count of bases not matched to a gene: 6. This CDR3 comprises 14 residues. CDR1 is LNHDA, CDR2 SQIVND, per germline (reference sequence). The CDR3 region is CASSRTGFGTEAFF. The CDR3 DNA is TGTGCCAGTAGTAGGACAGGCTTCGGCACTGAAGCTTTCTTT.

A note on this clonotype: Germline and junction disagree at one end, which may indicate a read error. The chain combines TRBV29-1 with TRBJ1-2; D is uncertain. Germline lookup yields CDR1 SQVTM and CDR2 ANQGSEA. This CDR3 region has 12 residues. The CDR3 region has the DNA TGCGGCGTTGAAGGTTCGGGAACGGGCTACACCTTC. Protein sequence: CGVEGSGTGYTF.

The chain links TRBV15 to TRBJ1-1; D is undetermined. The V gene's germline CDR1 is LNHNV and CDR2 YYDKDF (reference sequence). This CDR3 is built from 18 residues. Trimming left V 1 base short and J 6 bases short, with 24 bases between. The CDR3 reads CATSRGTVRPIPRAEAFF. The CDR3 DNA reads TGTGCCACCAGCAGAGGGACGGTTAGACCGATACCGAGGGCTGAAGCTTTCTTT.

Regarding this clonotype: A much larger clone is a single base away; this may be a read error. This chain links TRBV10-3 with TRBJ2-7; TRBD1 or TRBD2 may be the D gene (5 bases each). V was cut by 8 bases and J by 7 bases, with 18 bases left in between. CDR1 ENHRY and CDR2 SYGVKD come from the germline V gene. CDR3 length: 13 residues. CDR3: CAIGTAAYNEQYF. DNA for the CDR3: TGTGCCATCGGGACCGCCGCTTACAATGAGCAGTACTTC.

A remark on this clonotype: A read error may account for a junction end that differs from germline. V usage is TRBV15 and J usage is TRBJ2-7, with D tentatively TRBD1 (7 bases). The CDR3 length is 15 residues. In germline, CDR1 is LNHNV, CDR2 YYDKDF (reference sequence). The CDR3 sequence: CAASRGRGDSYEQYF. As DNA, the CDR3 is TGTGCCGCCAGCAGGGGCAGGGGGGACTCCTACGAGCAGTACTTC.

The chain uses TRBV15 and TRBJ2-7; the match to TRBD1 covers 8 bases. J lost 3 bases, V lost 5 bases, and 9 bases had no gene match. CDR3 size: 15 residues. The V gene's germline CDR1 is LNHNV and CDR2 YYDKDF (reference sequence). In DNA form, the CDR3 reads TGTGCCACCAGCGGGACAGGAGGGTCTAACTACGAGCAGTACTTC. Residues: CATSGTGGSNYEQYF.

This clonotype has more than one count but fewer than ten. The J gene is TRBJ1-1, the V gene TRBV27; D may be TRBD1 (6 bases). From germline, CDR1 is MNHEY and CDR2 SMNVEV (reference sequence). CDR3 length equals 13 residues. The ends were cut back, 7 bases at V and 7 bases at J, with 16 bases in the middle. CDR3 sequence: CASTQLRGGEAFF. The CDR3 DNA is TGTGCCAGCACTCAACTCAGGGGCGGTGAAGCTTTCTTT.

Only a few counts were recorded for this clonotype. This sequence joins TRBV29-1 and TRBJ2-5; 8 bases agree with TRBD2. The CDR3 extends over 13 amino acids. J gave up 1 base and V 6 bases, and 4 bases lay outside the gene matches. Germline V lookup: CDR1 SQVTM, CDR2 ANQGSEA. The CDR3 region is CSVLGRVQETQYF. CDR3 nucleotide sequence: TGCAGCGTCCTCGGGAGGGTCCAAGAGACCCAGTACTTC. Full variable domain (missing parts from reference TRBV29-1 and TRBJ2-5): SAVISQKPSRDICQRGTSLTIQCQVDSQVTMMFWYRQQPGQSLTLIATANQGSEATYESGFVIDKFPISRPNLTFSTLTVSNMSPEDSSIYLCSVLGRVQETQYFGPGTRLLVL.

The chain links TRBV7-3 to TRBJ1-5, with D hard to call. There are 14 residues in the CDR3. The germline gives CDR1 SGHTA, CDR2 FQGTGA. Trimming shortened V by 1 base and J by 14 bases, and 18 bases separated the two germline ends. The DNA for the CDR3 is TGTGCCAGCAGCTTAATGGGCGGGAGTAGCGATGAGCATTTT. Translating it yields CASSLMGGSSDEHF.

A remark on this clonotype: Being one base from a much bigger clone, this may be a read error. The chain couples TRBV7-8 to TRBJ2-6; D possibly corresponds to TRBD2 (7 bases). This CDR3 has 19 amino acids. The germline gives CDR1 SGHVS, CDR2 FQNEAQ. CDR3 nucleotides: TGTGCCAGCAGCTTAGCGCCGGGGGGCACCATCTCTGGGGCCAACGCCCTGACTTTC. Translation: CASSLAPGGTISGANALTF.

This clonotype showed up many times. The V and J genes are TRBV19 and TRBJ1-5; unclear D gene. V dropped 9 bases and J dropped 0 bases, with 12 bases sitting between them. Per the germline V gene, CDR1 is LNHDA and CDR2 is SQIVND (reference sequence). The CDR3 is 14 residues long. In nucleotides, the CDR3 is TGTGCCAGCGCCCCGAGGAATAGCAATCAGCCCCAGCATTTT. Residues: CASAPRNSNQPQHF.

Ten or more counts support this clonotype. The genes are TRBV29-1 and TRBJ2-5; 7 bases are shared with TRBD2. Germline values: CDR1 SQVTM, CDR2 ANQGSEA. CDR3 length: 14 residues. Germline trimming cut 3 bases from V and 1 base from J; bases unmatched to any gene: 5. CDR3: CSVERAGAQETQYF. The CDR3, as DNA: TGCAGCGTTGAGAGGGCGGGAGCCCAAGAGACCCAGTACTTC.

This sequence joins TRBV20-1 and TRBJ2-5; D is undetermined. The V gene lost 0 bases and the J gene lost 5 bases, with 13 bases spanning the gap. CDR3 length: 14 amino acids. From germline, CDR1 is DFQATT and CDR2 SNEGSKA (reference sequence). The CDR3 sequence is CSARDNRATETQYF. CDR3 bases: TGCAGTGCTAGAGATAATAGGGCGACTGAGACCCAGTACTTC.